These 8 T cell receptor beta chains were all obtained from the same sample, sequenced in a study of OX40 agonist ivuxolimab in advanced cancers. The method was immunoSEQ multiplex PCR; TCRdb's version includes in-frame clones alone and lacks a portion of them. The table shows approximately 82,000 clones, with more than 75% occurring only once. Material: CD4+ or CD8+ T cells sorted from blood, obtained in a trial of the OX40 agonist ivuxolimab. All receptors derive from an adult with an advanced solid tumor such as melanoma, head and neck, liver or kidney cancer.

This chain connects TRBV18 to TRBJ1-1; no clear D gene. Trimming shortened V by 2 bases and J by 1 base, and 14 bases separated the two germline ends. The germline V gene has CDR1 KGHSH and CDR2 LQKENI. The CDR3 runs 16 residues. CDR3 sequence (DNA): TGTGCCAGCTCACCAATCCTCGCGGAGGGGAACACTGAAGCTTTCTTT. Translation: CASSPILAEGNTEAFF.

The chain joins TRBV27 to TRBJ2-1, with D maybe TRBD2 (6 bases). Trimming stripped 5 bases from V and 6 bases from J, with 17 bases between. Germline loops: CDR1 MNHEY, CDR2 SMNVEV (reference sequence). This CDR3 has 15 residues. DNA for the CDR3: TGTGCCAGCAGTCCCCCTCTCGGGGGAGGCAATGAGCAGTTCTTC. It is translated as CASSPPLGGGNEQFF.

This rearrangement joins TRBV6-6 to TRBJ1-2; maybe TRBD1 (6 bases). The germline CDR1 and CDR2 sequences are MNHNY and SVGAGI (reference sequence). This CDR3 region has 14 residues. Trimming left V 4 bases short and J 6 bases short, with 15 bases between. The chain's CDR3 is CASSFPRGPNGYTF. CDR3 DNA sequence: TGTGCCAGCAGTTTCCCCAGGGGTCCTAATGGCTACACCTTC.

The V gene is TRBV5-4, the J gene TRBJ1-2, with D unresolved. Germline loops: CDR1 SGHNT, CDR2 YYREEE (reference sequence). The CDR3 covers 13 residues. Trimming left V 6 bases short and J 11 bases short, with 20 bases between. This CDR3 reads CASTVVPVGSYTF. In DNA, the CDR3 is TGTGCCAGCACCGTTGTTCCCGTTGGGAGTTACACCTTC. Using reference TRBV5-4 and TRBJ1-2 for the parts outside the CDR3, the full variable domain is ETGVTQSPTHLIKTRGQQVTLRCSSQSGHNTVSWYQQALGQGPQFIFQYYREEENGRGNFPPRFSGLQFPNYSSELNVNALELDDSALYLCASTVVPVGSYTFGSGTRLTVV.

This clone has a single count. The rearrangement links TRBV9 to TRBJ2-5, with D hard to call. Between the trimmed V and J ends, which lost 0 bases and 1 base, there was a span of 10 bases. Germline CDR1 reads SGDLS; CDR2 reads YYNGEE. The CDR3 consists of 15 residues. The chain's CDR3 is CASSVVGQIQETQYF. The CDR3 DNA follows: TGTGCCAGCAGCGTAGTAGGGCAGATCCAAGAGACCCAGTACTTC.

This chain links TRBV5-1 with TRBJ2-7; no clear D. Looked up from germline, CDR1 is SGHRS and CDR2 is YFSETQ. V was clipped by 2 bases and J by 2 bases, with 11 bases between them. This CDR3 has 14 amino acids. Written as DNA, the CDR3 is TGCGCCAGCAGCTTTTTCGGCAGACCCTACGAGCAGTACTTC. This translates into CASSFFGRPYEQYF.

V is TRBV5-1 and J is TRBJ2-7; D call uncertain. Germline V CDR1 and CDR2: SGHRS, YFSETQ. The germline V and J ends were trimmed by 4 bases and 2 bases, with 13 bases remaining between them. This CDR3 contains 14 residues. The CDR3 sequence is CASSPYYSTYEQYF. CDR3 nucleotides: TGCGCCAGCAGCCCGTATTACAGCACCTACGAGCAGTACTTC.

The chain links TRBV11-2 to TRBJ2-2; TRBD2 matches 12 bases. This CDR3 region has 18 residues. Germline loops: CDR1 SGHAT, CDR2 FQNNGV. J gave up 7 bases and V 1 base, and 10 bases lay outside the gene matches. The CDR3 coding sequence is TGTGCCAGCAGCTTAGTCTTTACGGGACTAGCGGGCGGCGGGGAGCTGTTTTTT. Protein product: CASSLVFTGLAGGGELFF.